A single sample is the source of the 27 T cell receptor beta chains below, sequenced in a study of T cells in women clearing cervical HPV infection. Assay: immunoSEQ multiplex PCR; the TCRdb copy retains only in-frame clones and omits some. The sample totals over 30,000 clones. Sample: blood buffy coat. These receptors were taken from a woman between 18 and 70 years old with a cervical HPV16 infection that either progressed to CIN3+ or cleared (not recorded which).

Regarding this clone: Read data end 3 residues before the CDR3 end; the end is taken from the germline J gene. The chain employs TRBV30 and TRBJ1-4; 7 bases agree with TRBD1. V shed 8 bases, J shed 4 bases, and the junction held 13 bases outside the gene matches. Germline CDR1 is GTSNPN and CDR2 is SVGIG (reference sequence). The CDR3 extends over 15 amino acids. The CDR3 sequence: CAGREGALINEKLFF. The sequenced CDR3 bases are TGTGCCGGTAGAGAGGGGGCGCTTATTAATGAAAAA.

In regard to this clone: The read stops 3 residues short of the end of the CDR3; the missing end is completed from the germline J gene. The chain employs TRBV5-1 and TRBJ1-5, with no clear D. Germline V CDR1 and CDR2: SGHRS, YFSETQ. This CDR3 comprises 13 residues. V was clipped by 0 bases and J by 4 bases, with 5 bases between them. CDR3 loop: CASSLALNQPQHF. CDR3 DNA, as far as it was read: TGCGCCAGCAGCTTGGCCCTAAATCAGCCC.

Turning to this clone: Read coverage stops 3 residues before the CDR3 terminus; the germline J gene supplies the remainder. This chain connects TRBV10-3 to TRBJ2-1; D is perhaps TRBD1 (5 bases). This CDR3 contains 11 residues. V lost 5 bases, J lost 9 bases, and 8 bases lay in between. CDR1 is ENHRY, CDR2 SYGVKD, per germline. Partial CDR3 DNA: TGTGCCATCAGTCGACAGTTTGAG. Its translation is CAISRQFE. The whole CDR3 sequence reads CAISRQFEQFF.

As concerns this clone: The read terminates 3 residues ahead of where the CDR3 ends, so the germline J gene completes it. The genes are TRBV7-8 and TRBJ2-3; 9 bases align to TRBD2. With V trimmed by 4 bases and J by 0 bases, 5 bases remained unmatched. This CDR3 comprises 16 residues. From germline, CDR1 is SGHVS and CDR2 FQNEAQ. Partial CDR3 DNA: TGTGCCAGCAGCTCCATTCTAGCGGGGAGCACAGATACG. It specifies CASSSILAGSTDT. The CDR3 in full is CASSSILAGSTDTQYF.

About this clone: The read ends 3 residues before the CDR3 terminus; that terminus is restored from the germline J gene. V usage is TRBV18 and J usage is TRBJ2-4, with D perhaps matching TRBD2 (6 bases). This CDR3 has 14 residues. In germline, CDR1 is KGHSH, CDR2 LQKENI. The V gene lost 3 bases and the J gene lost 5 bases, with 11 bases spanning the gap. The CDR3 spells CASSPGTDQNIQYF. The covered CDR3 bases are TGTGCCAGCTCACCGGGGACTGACCAAAACATT.

Measured by frequency, this clone is medium-sized. CDR3 bases read: TGTGCCAGCAGTGACCAGGCGCTAGCCCGGGCAGATACG. It yields the protein CASSDQALARADT. The CDR3 in its entirety is CASSDQALARADTQYF. V and J are TRBV2 and TRBJ2-3, with D tentatively TRBD2 (5 bases). With the read ending 3 residues before the CDR3 end, the germline J gene is used to fill in that end. CDR3 length: 16 residues. V shed 3 bases and J shed 4 bases, with 17 bases lying between them. CDR1 SNHLY and CDR2 FYNNEI come from the germline V gene. Full variable domain (remainder filled in from reference TRBV2 and TRBJ2-3): EPEVTQTPSHQVTQMGQEVILRCVPISNHLYFYWYRQILGQKVEFLVSFYNNEISEKSEIFDDQFSVERPDGSNFTLKIRSTKLEDSAMYFCASSDQALARADTQYFGPGTRLTVL.

Incomplete CDR3 DNA: TGTGCCACCACTCCCGACAGGGCCCACGAG. This translates into CATTPDRAHE. The full CDR3 protein is CATTPDRAHEQYF. The V gene is TRBV24-1, the J gene TRBJ2-7; 7 nucleotides align to TRBD1. The read gets to within 3 residues of the CDR3 end, and the germline J gene fills in the rest. Losses at the gene ends were 8 bases for V and 5 bases for J; bases not matched to a gene: 8. The CDR3 extends over 13 amino acids. Germline V lookup: CDR1 KGHDR, CDR2 SFDVKD.

About this clone itself: The sequenced fragment ends 3 residues before the CDR3 boundary, so the rest is inferred from the germline J gene. The V and J genes are TRBV15 and TRBJ2-7; TRBD2 matches at 10 bases. The CDR3 has 20 amino acids. J was trimmed by 1 base and V by 0 bases; bases with no gene match: 15. Germline V gives CDR1 LNHNV, CDR2 YYDKDF (reference sequence). Incomplete CDR3 DNA: TGTGCCACCAGCAGAGATGGCCTAGCGGGGGCAGAAGTAGGATCCTACGAG. Protein product: CATSRDGLAGAEVGSYE. In full, the CDR3 reads CATSRDGLAGAEVGSYEQYF.

With respect to this clone: The CDR3 extends 3 residues past the end of the read, so its final part is completed from the germline J gene. The V gene is TRBV5-1, the J gene TRBJ1-1; 7 nucleotides agree with TRBD1. CDR3 length equals 15 residues. Trimming cost V 5 bases and J 0 bases; bases outside gene matches: 7. Germline V gene sequence: CDR1 SGHRS, CDR2 YFSETQ. CDR3 bases read: TGCGCCAGCAGATCCAATACAGGGGTGAACACTGAA. Translated, it gives CASRSNTGVNTE. The CDR3, in full, reads CASRSNTGVNTEAFF.

As for this clone: Read coverage stops 3 residues before the CDR3 terminus; the germline J gene supplies the remainder. The V and J genes are TRBV19 and TRBJ1-2; 8 nucleotides line up with TRBD1. The CDR3 extends over 14 amino acids. Germline values: CDR1 LNHDA, CDR2 SQIVND (reference sequence). V was pared by 2 bases and J by 7 bases, with 6 bases of the junction left unmatched. The sequenced part of the CDR3 DNA is TGTGCCAGTAGTATAAATCAGGACAGGGCTGGC. Residues: CASSINQDRAG. The CDR3 in full is CASSINQDRAGYTF. Looking up the rest from reference TRBV19 and TRBJ1-2 gives the full variable domain: DGGITQSPKYLFRKEGQNVTLSCEQNLNHDAMYWYRQDPGQGLRLIYYSQIVNDFQKGDIAEGYSVSREKKESFPLTVTSAQKNPTAFYLCASSINQDRAGYTFGSGTRLTVV.

Remarks on this clone: One end of the junction does not line up with germline, which may come from a read error. From the germline J gene comes the end of the CDR3, since the read stops 3 residues before it. The chain recombines TRBV5-1 with TRBJ2-5; 9 bases match TRBD2. Germline V gives CDR1 SGHRS, CDR2 YFSETQ. This CDR3 region has 15 residues. The covered CDR3 bases are TGCGCCAGCTGCTTAGCGGGGGACCCTAAAGAGACC. This translates into CASCLAGDPKET. The full-length CDR3 reads as CASCLAGDPKETQYF.

With respect to this clone: Coverage ceases 3 residues before the CDR3 finishes, and the germline J gene fills in the end. This rearrangement joins TRBV19 to TRBJ2-5; 9 nucleotides agree with TRBD1. The CDR3 totals 21 residues. The V and J ends lost 3 bases and 5 bases, in that order; junction bases with no gene match: 25. Germline assignment: CDR1 LNHDA and CDR2 SQIVND (reference sequence). The CDR3 sequence: CASSMGWGTGFDVDDGETQYF. The CDR3 bases that were read are TGTGCCAGTAGTATGGGCTGGGGGACAGGGTTCGATGTGGACGACGGGGAGACC.

To note about this clone: The read falls 3 residues short of the CDR3 end, and the missing part is taken from the germline J gene. The genes are TRBV7-3 and TRBJ1-2, with D maybe TRBD1 (5 bases). V lost 2 bases, J lost 1 base, and 11 bases lay in between. CDR3 size: 15 residues. CDR1 SGHTA and CDR2 FQGTGA come from the germline V gene. CDR3 bases read: TGTGCCAGCAGCTTAGGGGTGGGGGGTAACTATGGC. As protein: CASSLGVGGNYG. The CDR3 reads in full as CASSLGVGGNYGYTF.

Comments on this clone: Coverage ceases 3 residues before the CDR3 finishes, and the germline J gene fills in the end. This chain joins TRBV20-1 and TRBJ2-5, with D maybe TRBD1 (5 bases). CDR3 length equals 12 residues. CDR1 and CDR2 (germline): DFQATT, SNEGSKA (reference sequence). Trimming cost V 3 bases and J 2 bases, with 7 bases left between them. The CDR3 sequence is CSASHRQETQYF. CDR3 bases read: TGCAGTGCTAGTCACAGGCAAGAGACC.

The CDR3 bases that were read are TGTGCCAGCAGTTTGGCTAGCGGGTACTTCACAGATACG. It codes for CASSLASGYFTDT. The complete CDR3 sequence is CASSLASGYFTDTQYF. The J gene is TRBJ2-3, the V gene TRBV12-3 or TRBV12-4; 8 bases map to TRBD2. Coverage ceases 3 residues before the CDR3 finishes, and the germline J gene fills in the end. This CDR3 contains 16 residues. Germline trimming cut 3 bases from V and 2 bases from J; bases unmatched to any gene: 7.

Points on this clone: The CDR3 is cut off 3 residues early in the read; its end comes from the germline J gene. V is TRBV11-2 and J is TRBJ1-1; D call uncertain. The V and J ends lost 5 bases and 3 bases respectively, with 13 bases between them. Germline CDR1 and CDR2: SGHAT and FQNNGV. This CDR3 spans 14 amino acids. The chain's CDR3 is CASSLPTGYTEAFF. The CDR3 bases that were read are TGTGCCAGCAGCCTCCCGACGGGGTACACTGAA. The whole variable domain, remainder taken from reference TRBV11-2 and TRBJ1-1, is EAGVAQSPRYKIIEKRQSVAFWCNPISGHATLYWYQQILGQGPKLLIQFQNNGVVDDSQLPKDRFSAERLKGVDSTLKIQPAKLEDSAVYLCASSLPTGYTEAFFGQGTRLTVV.

As concerns this clone: The DNA ends 3 residues before the CDR3 does, and the rest of the CDR3 is filled in from the germline J gene. V is TRBV20-1 and J is TRBJ2-7; 9 nucleotides align to TRBD1. The CDR3 is 16 residues long. CDR1 and CDR2 (germline): DFQATT, SNEGSKA (reference sequence). Trimming took 0 bases from V and 0 from J; bases not matched to a gene: 6. The chain's CDR3 is CSAREHDRGVSYEQYF. The part of the CDR3 DNA that was read is TGCAGTGCTAGAGAACACGACAGGGGGGTCTCCTACGAG.

For this clone: The junction does not match germline at one end; this may be a read error. The CDR3 is cut off 3 residues early in the read; its end comes from the germline J gene. The V gene is TRBV7-7, the J gene TRBJ2-2; unclear D gene. Germline CDR1 is SSHAT and CDR2 is FNYEAQ (reference sequence). This CDR3 region has 13 residues. CDR3 loop: CASSLARYGELFF. Partial CDR3 DNA: TGTGCTAGCAGCTTAGCTCGGTACGGGGAG.

Details on this clone: The sequenced fragment ends 3 residues before the CDR3 boundary, so the rest is inferred from the germline J gene. The chain is built from TRBV6-1 and TRBJ1-1; no definite D call. CDR1 is MNHNS and CDR2 is SASEGT in the germline V gene. This CDR3 has 13 residues. The CDR3 DNA, read in part, is TGTGCCAGCAAGGAAGCCGCAGTATCAGGA. Translating gives CASKEAAVSG. The CDR3, in full, reads CASKEAAVSGAFF.

In the case of this clone: Coverage ceases 3 residues before the CDR3 finishes, and the germline J gene fills in the end. The gene calls are TRBV5-1 and TRBJ1-3, with 7 bases that match TRBD1. Germline values: CDR1 SGHRS, CDR2 YFSETQ. This CDR3 comprises 18 residues. Losses at the gene ends were 1 base for V and 4 bases for J; bases not matched to a gene: 14. The CDR3 bases that were read are TGCGCCAGCAGCTTGAGGGCAGGGGGTGAAATGATCGGAAACACC. Its protein is CASSLRAGGEMIGNT. The entire CDR3 sequence reads CASSLRAGGEMIGNTIYF.

The covered CDR3 bases are TGTGCCAGCAGCTCAGAACAGGATCAA. Amino acid sequence: CASSSEQDQ. The whole CDR3 is CASSSEQDQAFF. V and J are TRBV11-2 and TRBJ1-1; a weak D match, TRBD1 (5 bases). The sequence runs out 3 residues before the end of the CDR3; the remainder is reconstructed from the germline J gene. Per the germline V gene, CDR1 is SGHAT and CDR2 is FQNNGV. CDR3 length: 12 residues.

With regard to this clone: With the read ending 3 residues before the CDR3 end, the germline J gene is used to fill in that end. The rearrangement links TRBV18 to TRBJ1-5; weak D call: TRBD1 (5 bases). The CDR3 runs 13 residues. CDR1 is KGHSH and CDR2 is LQKENI in the germline V gene. The V and J ends lost 3 bases and 9 bases respectively, with 12 bases between them. This CDR3 reads CASSPDGGGPQHF. The CDR3 bases that were read are TGTGCCAGCTCACCGGACGGGGGAGGGCCC.

The sequenced CDR3 bases are TGTGCCAGCAGTTTAAATCAAAACTACGAG. Translation gives CASSLNQNYE. The entire CDR3 is CASSLNQNYEQYF. J is TRBJ2-7 and V is TRBV12-3 or TRBV12-4; D gene ambiguous. Read coverage stops 3 residues before the CDR3 terminus; the germline J gene supplies the remainder. CDR3 length equals 13 residues. The V and J ends lost 2 bases and 3 bases respectively, with 8 bases between them.

Points on this clone: The CDR3 end is not reached by the read, which stops 3 residues before it; the germline J gene fills it in. This sequence joins TRBV20-1 and TRBJ2-2, with TRBD2 matching over 8 bases. The CDR3 runs to 18 residues. In germline, CDR1 is DFQATT, CDR2 SNEGSKA (reference sequence). V was pared by 0 bases and J by 1 base, with 10 bases of the junction left unmatched. The CDR3 loop is CSARDPGRGARNTGELFF. CDR3 bases read: TGCAGTGCTAGAGATCCGGGGCGGGGGGCCAGGAACACCGGGGAG.

With regard to this clone: The CDR3 end falls 3 residues outside the read, so it is completed with the germline J gene. V is TRBV20-1 and J is TRBJ2-7; 7 bases line up with TRBD2. The CDR3 totals 13 residues. V shed 2 bases and J 3 bases; nucleotides not matched to a gene: 4. Germline CDR1 and CDR2: DFQATT and SNEGSKA (reference sequence). CDR3 in amino acids: CSARFSSGYEQYF. CDR3 DNA, as far as it was read: TGCAGTGCTAGATTCTCTAGCGGCTACGAG.

A note on this clone: The read is 3 residues too short to cover the CDR3 end, so that end is filled in from the germline J gene. The chain joins TRBV7-3 to TRBJ1-2; D is undetermined. The V gene lost 0 bases and the J gene lost 5 bases, with 13 bases spanning the gap. This CDR3 is 15 amino acids long. Germline assignment: CDR1 SGHTA and CDR2 FQGTGA. CDR3 region: CASSLTATPRYGYTF. Incomplete CDR3 DNA: TGTGCCAGCAGCTTAACGGCCACACCCCGTTATGGC.

A word on this clone: The CDR3 end falls 3 residues outside the read, so it is completed with the germline J gene. This chain connects TRBV2 to TRBJ2-1, with no clear D. This CDR3 contains 11 residues. Trimming shortened V by 6 bases and J by 9 bases, and 9 bases separated the two germline ends. Looked up from germline, CDR1 is SNHLY and CDR2 is FYNNEI. The sequenced CDR3 bases are TGTGCCAGCAGGCCCAAGGGTGAG. This codes for CASRPKGE. The entire CDR3 is CASRPKGEQFF.